This T cell receptor beta chain comes out of a study of blood T cell repertoires in COVID-19 (dated by TCRdb to 2019 to 2021). Concerning the study at large: Samples from collaborators originated in the United States, Italy and Spain and spanned both the acute and convalescent phases of COVID-19. The material from the prospective study consisted of cDNA or gDNA derived from T cells, B-cell-depleted T cells, or PBMCs. Samples came from the ongoing ImmuneRACE study (first 160 participants) plus 1,254 subjects from 6 global collaborators. Deeply sampled blood TCRbeta repertoires from subjects exposed to, actively infected with, or recovered from COVID-19 were included in the dataset. Nearly every sample came with metadata listing a de-identified subject ID, COVID-19 status, age in years and sex. The repertoires were released in a freely available public database meant as a resource for research on the immune response to SARS-CoV-2. Where available, HLA class I and class II types were obtained from metadata supplied by the sample provider rather than from assay-based typing.

General conclusions and limits of the study: Clinical and demographic metadata were provided uncurated, with the amount varying by source and participant.

Comments on this clone: Its antigen is currently not known. Base quality data are lacking; no much larger clone is found one base away.

TCRbeta CDR3 regions were amplified from genomic DNA using the immunoSEQ Assay, a bias-controlled multiplex PCR. For the original study's pipeline: Within the assay, amplification of reference gene primers was used to estimate how many nucleated cells each sample contained. Sequence reads were collapsed and filtered to measure the absolute abundance of every unique TCRbeta CDR3 rearrangement. For each sample, productive Simpson clonality was calculated as the square root of Simpson's diversity index across productive rearrangements. TCRdb re-hosts the immuneACCESS table, in-frame sequences only. Its copies lack some clones; in the studies checked, an unresolved V gene accounts for under half of them, and the cause for the rest is not known. V and J calls plus clone size are reproduced from that table; the DNA served to infer D and trimming. This sample has about 59,000 clones in its table, and about 78% of those were observed once. About 12% of the sample is held by the ten biggest clonotypes.

CDR1 LNHDA and CDR2 SQIVND are derived from the germline V gene (reference sequence). Deletion took 5 bases off V and 1 base off J, with a span of 12 bases between the germline ends. Including the terminal cysteine and phenylalanine, the CDR3 comprises 15 residues. Here the CDR3 DNA is all that survives: 45 bases in frame from base 1. The collaborating institutions used their own protocols to collect whole blood in K2EDTA tubes. For TCRbeta analysis, collaborators shipped samples in one of three forms: frozen whole blood, isolated PBMCs, or DNA extracted from either of those sample types. Sequencing was done on a sample of peripheral blood. The sequence joins TRBV19 to TRBJ1-5; a tentative D match to TRBD1 spans 6 bases. This receptor was obtained from a man older than 75 with acute or convalescent COVID-19. The CDR3 here reads CASSGGGGSNQPQHF. The nucleotide sequence reads TGTGCCAGTAGTGGGGGGGGCGGGAGCAATCAGCCCCAGCATTTT.